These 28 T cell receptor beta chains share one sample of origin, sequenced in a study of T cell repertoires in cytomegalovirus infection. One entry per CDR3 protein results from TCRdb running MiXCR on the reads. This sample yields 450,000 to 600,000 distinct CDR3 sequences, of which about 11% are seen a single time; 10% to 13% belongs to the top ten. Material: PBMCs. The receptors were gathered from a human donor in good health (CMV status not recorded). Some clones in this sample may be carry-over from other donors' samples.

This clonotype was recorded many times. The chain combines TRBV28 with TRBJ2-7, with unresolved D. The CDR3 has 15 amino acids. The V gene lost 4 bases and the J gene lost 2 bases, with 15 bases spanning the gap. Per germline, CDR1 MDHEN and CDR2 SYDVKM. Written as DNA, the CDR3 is TGTGCCAGCAGTTCCATGACCCGAGAACCCTACGAGCAGTACTTC. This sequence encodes CASSSMTREPYEQYF. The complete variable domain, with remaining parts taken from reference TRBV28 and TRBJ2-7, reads DVKVTQSSRYLVKRTGEKVFLECVQDMDHENMFWYRQDPGLGLRLIYFSYDVKMKEKGDIPEGYSVSREKKERFSLILESASTNQTSMYLCASSSMTREPYEQYFGPGTRLTVT.

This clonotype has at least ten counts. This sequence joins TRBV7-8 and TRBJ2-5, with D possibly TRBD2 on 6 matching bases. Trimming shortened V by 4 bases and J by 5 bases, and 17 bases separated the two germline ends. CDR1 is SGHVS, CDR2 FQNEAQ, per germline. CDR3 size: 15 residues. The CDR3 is CASSSGVTVGETQYF. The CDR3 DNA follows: TGTGCCAGCAGCTCGGGAGTTACAGTGGGGGAGACCCAGTACTTC.

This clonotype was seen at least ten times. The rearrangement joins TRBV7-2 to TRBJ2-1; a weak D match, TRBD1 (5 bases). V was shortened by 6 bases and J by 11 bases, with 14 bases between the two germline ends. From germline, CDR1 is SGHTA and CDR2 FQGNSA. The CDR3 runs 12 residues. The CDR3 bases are TGTGCCAGCAGAACAACCCAGGGAAAGCAGTTCTTC. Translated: CASRTTQGKQFF.

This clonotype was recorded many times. The CDR3 nucleotides are TGTGCCAGCAGCTCAGGGCCCTCCTACGAGCAGTACTTC. Amino acid sequence: CASSSGPSYEQYF. The J gene is TRBJ2-7, the V gene TRBV7-3, with a weak D call TRBD1 (5 bases). V was cut by 4 bases and J by 0 bases, with 7 bases left in between. The length of the CDR3 is 13 residues. The germline V gene has CDR1 SGHTA and CDR2 FQGTGA. Based on the CDR3 plus reference TRBV7-3 and TRBJ2-7, the full variable domain is GAGVSQTPSNKVTEKGKYVELRCDPISGHTALYWYRQSLGQGPEFLIYFQGTGAADDSGLPNDRFFAVRPEGSVSTLKIQRTERGDSAVYLCASSSGPSYEQYFGPGTRLTVT.

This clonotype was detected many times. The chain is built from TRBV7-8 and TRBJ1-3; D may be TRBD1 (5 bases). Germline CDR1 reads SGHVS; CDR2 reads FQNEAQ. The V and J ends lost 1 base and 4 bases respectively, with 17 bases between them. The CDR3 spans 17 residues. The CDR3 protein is CASSLGNLRVPGNTIYF. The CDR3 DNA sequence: TGTGCCAGCAGCTTAGGGAACCTCAGGGTTCCCGGAAACACCATATATTTT.

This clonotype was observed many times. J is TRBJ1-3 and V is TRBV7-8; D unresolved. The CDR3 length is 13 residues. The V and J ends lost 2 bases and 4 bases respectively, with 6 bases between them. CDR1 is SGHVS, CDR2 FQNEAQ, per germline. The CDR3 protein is CASSLNRGNTIYF. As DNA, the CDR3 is TGTGCCAGCAGCTTAAACCGGGGAAACACCATATATTTT. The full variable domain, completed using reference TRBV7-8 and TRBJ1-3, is GAGVSQSPRYKVAKRGQDVALRCDPISGHVSLFWYQQALGQGPEFLTYFQNEAQLDKSGLPSDRFFAERPEGSVSTLKIQRTQQEDSAVYLCASSLNRGNTIYFGEGSWLTVV.

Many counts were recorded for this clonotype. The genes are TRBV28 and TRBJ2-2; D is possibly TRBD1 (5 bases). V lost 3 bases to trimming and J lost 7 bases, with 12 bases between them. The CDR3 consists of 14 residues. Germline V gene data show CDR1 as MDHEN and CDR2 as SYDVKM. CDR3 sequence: CASSLGQGGGELFF. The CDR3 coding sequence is TGTGCCAGCAGTTTGGGGCAGGGCGGCGGGGAGCTGTTTTTT. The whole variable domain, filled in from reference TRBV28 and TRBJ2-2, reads DVKVTQSSRYLVKRTGEKVFLECVQDMDHENMFWYRQDPGLGLRLIYFSYDVKMKEKGDIPEGYSVSREKKERFSLILESASTNQTSMYLCASSLGQGGGELFFGEGSRLTVL.

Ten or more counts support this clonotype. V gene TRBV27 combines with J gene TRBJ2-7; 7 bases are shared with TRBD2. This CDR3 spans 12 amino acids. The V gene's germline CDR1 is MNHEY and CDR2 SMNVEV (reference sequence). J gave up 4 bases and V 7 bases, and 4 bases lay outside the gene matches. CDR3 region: CASIGRQYEQYF. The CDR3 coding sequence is TGTGCCAGCATCGGGAGGCAGTACGAGCAGTACTTC.

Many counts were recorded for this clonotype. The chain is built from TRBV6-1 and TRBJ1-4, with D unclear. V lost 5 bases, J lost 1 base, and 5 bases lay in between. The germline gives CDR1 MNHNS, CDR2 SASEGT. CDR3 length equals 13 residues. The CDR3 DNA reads TGTGCCAGCAGTCCCAGAACTAATGAAAAACTGTTTTTT. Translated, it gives CASSPRTNEKLFF.

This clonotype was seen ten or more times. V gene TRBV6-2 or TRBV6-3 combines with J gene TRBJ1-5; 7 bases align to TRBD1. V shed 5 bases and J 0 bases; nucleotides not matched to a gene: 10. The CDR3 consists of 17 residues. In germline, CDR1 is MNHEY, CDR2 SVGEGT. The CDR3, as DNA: TGTGCCAGCAGTCCCCTCCGGGACAGTAATAGCAATCAGCCCCAGCATTTT. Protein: CASSPLRDSNSNQPQHF.

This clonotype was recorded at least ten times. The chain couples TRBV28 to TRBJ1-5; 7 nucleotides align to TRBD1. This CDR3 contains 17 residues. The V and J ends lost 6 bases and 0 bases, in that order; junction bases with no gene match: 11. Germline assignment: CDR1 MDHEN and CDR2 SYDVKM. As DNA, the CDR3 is TGTGCCAGCAGACTTCCCGGGACAGTGCTTAGCAATCAGCCCCAGCATTTT. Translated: CASRLPGTVLSNQPQHF. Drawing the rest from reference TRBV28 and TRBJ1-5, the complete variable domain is DVKVTQSSRYLVKRTGEKVFLECVQDMDHENMFWYRQDPGLGLRLIYFSYDVKMKEKGDIPEGYSVSREKKERFSLILESASTNQTSMYLCASRLPGTVLSNQPQHFGDGTRLSIL.

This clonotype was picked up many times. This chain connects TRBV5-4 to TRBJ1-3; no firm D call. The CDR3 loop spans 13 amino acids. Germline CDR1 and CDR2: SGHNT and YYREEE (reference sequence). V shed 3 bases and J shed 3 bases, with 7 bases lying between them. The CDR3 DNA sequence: TGTGCCAGCAGCTGGAGCGGTGGAAACACCATATATTTT. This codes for CASSWSGGNTIYF.

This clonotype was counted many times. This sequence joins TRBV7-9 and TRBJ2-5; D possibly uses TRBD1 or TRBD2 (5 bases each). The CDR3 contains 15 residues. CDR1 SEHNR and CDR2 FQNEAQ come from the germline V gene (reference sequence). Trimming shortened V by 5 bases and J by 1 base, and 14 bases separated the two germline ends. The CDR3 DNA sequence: TGTGCCAGCAGCCCAAGAGGGGCACCCCAAGAGACCCAGTACTTC. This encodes CASSPRGAPQETQYF.

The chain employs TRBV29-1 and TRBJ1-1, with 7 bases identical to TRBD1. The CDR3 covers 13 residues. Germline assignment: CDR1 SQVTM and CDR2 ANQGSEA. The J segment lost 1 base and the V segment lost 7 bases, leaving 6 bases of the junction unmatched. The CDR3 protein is CSALQGSNTEAFF. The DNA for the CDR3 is TGCAGCGCCTTACAGGGGTCGAACACTGAAGCTTTCTTT.

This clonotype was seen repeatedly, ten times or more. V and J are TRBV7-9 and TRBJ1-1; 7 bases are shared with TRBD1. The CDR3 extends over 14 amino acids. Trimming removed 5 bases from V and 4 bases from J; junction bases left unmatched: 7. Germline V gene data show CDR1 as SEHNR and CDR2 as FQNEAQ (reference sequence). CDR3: CASSNQGGATEAFF. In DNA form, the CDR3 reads TGTGCCAGCAGCAATCAGGGGGGAGCCACTGAAGCTTTCTTT.

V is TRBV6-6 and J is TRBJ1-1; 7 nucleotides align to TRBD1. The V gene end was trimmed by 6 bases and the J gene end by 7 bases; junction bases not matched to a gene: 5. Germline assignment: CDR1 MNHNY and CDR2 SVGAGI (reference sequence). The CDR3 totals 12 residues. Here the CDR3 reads CASRDPGGEAFF. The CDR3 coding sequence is TGTGCCAGCAGGGACCCAGGGGGTGAAGCTTTCTTT.

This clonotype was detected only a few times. The CDR3 sequence is CSVSMDSYEQYF. The CDR3 nucleotides are TGCAGCGTCTCGATGGACAGCTACGAGCAGTACTTC. The genes are TRBV29-1 and TRBJ2-7; maybe TRBD1 (6 bases). This CDR3 has 12 residues. Trimming took 6 bases from V and 3 from J, leaving 12 bases between them. Germline assignment: CDR1 SQVTM and CDR2 ANQGSEA.

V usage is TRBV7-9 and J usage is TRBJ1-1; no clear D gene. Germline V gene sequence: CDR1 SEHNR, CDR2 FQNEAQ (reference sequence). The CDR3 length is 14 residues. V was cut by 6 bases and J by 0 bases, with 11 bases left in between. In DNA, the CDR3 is TGTGCCAGCAGAGACGGCGGGATGAACACTGAAGCTTTCTTT. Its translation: CASRDGGMNTEAFF. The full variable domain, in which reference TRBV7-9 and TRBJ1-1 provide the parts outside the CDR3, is DTGVSQNPRHKITKRGQNVTFRCDPISEHNRLYWYRQTLGQGPEFLTYFQNEAQLEKSRLLSDRFSAERPKGSFSTLEIQRTEQGDSAMYLCASRDGGMNTEAFFGQGTRLTVV.

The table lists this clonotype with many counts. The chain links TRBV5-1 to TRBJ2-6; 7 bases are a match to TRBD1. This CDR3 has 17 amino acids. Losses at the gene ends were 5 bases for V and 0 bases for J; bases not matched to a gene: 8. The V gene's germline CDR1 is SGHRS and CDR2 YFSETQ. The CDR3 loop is CASREGALGSGANVLTF. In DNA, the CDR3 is TGCGCCAGCAGAGAGGGGGCGCTGGGCTCTGGGGCCAACGTCCTGACTTTC.

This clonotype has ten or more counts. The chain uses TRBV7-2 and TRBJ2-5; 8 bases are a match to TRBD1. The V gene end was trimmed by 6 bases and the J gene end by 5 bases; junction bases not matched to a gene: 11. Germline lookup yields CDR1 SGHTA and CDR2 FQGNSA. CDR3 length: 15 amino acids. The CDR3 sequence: CASRPEDRADETQYF. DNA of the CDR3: TGTGCCAGCAGGCCTGAGGACAGGGCGGATGAGACCCAGTACTTC. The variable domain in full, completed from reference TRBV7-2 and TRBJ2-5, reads GAGVSQSPSNKVTEKGKDVELRCDPISGHTALYWYRQSLGQGLEFLIYFQGNSAPDKSGLPSDRFSAERTGGSVSTLTIQRTQQEDSAVYLCASRPEDRADETQYFGPGTRLLVL.

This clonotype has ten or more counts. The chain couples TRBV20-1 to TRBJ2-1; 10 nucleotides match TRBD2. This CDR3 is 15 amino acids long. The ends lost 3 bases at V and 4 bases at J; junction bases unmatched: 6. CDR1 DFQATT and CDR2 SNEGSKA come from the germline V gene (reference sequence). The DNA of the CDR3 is TGCAGTGCTAGCCCTACTAGCGGGAAGTACAATGAGCAGTTCTTC. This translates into CSASPTSGKYNEQFF.

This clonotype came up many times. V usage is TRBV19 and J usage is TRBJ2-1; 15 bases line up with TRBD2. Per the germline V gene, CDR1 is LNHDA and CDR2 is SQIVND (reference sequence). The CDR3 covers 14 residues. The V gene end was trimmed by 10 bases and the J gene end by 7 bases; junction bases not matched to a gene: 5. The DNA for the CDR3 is TGTGCCACCAGGACTAGCGGGAGGGGAAATGAGCAGTTCTTC. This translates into CATRTSGRGNEQFF.

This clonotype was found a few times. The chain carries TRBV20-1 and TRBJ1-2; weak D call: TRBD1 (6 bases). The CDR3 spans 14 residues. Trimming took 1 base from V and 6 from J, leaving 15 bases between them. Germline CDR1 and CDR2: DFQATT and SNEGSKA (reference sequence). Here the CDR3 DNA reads TGCAGTGCTAGAGCACCCGGGACATCGAATGGCTACACCTTC. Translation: CSARAPGTSNGYTF.

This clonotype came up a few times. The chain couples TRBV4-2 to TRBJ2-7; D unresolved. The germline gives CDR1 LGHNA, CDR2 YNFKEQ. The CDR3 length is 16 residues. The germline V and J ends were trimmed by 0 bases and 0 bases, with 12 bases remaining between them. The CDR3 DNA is TGTGCCAGCAGCCAAGATCAGGTTAAGAGCTCCTACGAGCAGTACTTC. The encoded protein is CASSQDQVKSSYEQYF.

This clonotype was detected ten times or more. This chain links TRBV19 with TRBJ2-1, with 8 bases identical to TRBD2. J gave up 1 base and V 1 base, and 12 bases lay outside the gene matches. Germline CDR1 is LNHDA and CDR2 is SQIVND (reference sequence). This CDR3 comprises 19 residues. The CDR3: CASSIVDWSAGASYNEQFF. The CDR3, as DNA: TGTGCCAGTAGTATAGTCGATTGGTCAGCGGGAGCTTCCTACAATGAGCAGTTCTTC.

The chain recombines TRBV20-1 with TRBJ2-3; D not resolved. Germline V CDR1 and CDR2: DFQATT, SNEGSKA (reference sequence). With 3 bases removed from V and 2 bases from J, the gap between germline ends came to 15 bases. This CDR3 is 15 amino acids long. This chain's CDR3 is CSASQASRYTDTQYF. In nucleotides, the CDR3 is TGCAGTGCTAGTCAGGCTAGTCGCTACACAGATACGCAGTATTTT.

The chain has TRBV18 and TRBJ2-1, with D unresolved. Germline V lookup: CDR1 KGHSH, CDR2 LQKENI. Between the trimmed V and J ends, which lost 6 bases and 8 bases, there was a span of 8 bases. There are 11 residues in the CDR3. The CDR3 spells CASSLEHEQFF. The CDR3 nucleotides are TGTGCCAGCTCCCTTGAACATGAGCAGTTCTTC.

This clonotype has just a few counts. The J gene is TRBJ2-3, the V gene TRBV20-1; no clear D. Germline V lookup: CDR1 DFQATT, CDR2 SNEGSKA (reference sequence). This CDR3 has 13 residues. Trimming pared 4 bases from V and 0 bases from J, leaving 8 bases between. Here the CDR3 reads CSAILTSTDTQYF. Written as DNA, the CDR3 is TGCAGTGCTATATTGACCAGCACAGATACGCAGTATTTT.